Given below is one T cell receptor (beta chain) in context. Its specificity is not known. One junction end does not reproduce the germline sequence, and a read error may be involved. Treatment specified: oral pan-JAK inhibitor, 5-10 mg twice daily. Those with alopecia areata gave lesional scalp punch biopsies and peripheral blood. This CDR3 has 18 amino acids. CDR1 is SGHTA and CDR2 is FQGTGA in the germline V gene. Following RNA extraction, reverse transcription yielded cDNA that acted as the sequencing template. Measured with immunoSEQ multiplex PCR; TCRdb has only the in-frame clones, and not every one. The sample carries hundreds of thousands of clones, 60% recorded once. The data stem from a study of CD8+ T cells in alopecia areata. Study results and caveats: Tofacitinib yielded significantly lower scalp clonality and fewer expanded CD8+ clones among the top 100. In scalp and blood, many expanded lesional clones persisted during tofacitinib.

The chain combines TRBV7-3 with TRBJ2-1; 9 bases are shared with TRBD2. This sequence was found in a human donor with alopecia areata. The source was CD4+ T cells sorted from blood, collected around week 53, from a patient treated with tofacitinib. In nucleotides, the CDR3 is TGTGCCAGCAGCGTAACCTCGAGTGGAGCGGGAGGATACAATGAGCAGTTCTTC. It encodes CASSVTSSGAGGYNEQFF.